The 12 T cell receptor beta chains below come from one sample, sequenced in a study of cytomegalovirus exposure and HLA in healthy donors. The PCR was carried out with 60 Vbeta primers and 13 Jbeta primers. Measured with immunoSEQ multiplex PCR; TCRdb has only the in-frame clones, and not every one. The table has around 120,000 clones, approximately 70% seen once. Sequenced input: PBMCs. The receptors shown here come from a woman aged 55-69 years in good health and CMV-seropositive.

The genes are TRBV9 and TRBJ2-1, with 9 nucleotides matching TRBD1. The V gene end was trimmed by 0 bases and the J gene end by 6 bases; junction bases not matched to a gene: 4. Germline V gene data show CDR1 as SGDLS and CDR2 as YYNGEE. CDR3 length: 15 amino acids. This chain's CDR3 is CASSVEGQGSNEQFF. The CDR3, as DNA: TGTGCCAGCAGCGTAGAGGGACAGGGCTCCAATGAGCAGTTCTTC.

In regard to this clone: One end of the junction is discordant with germline, which a read error may explain. The chain carries TRBV4-1 and TRBJ2-7; 8 positions match TRBD1. The CDR3 is made up of 14 amino acids. Germline loops: CDR1 MGHRA, CDR2 YSYEKL. The CDR3 DNA follows: TGCGCCAGCACCCAAACAGGGGGCTCCTACGAGCAGTACTTC. This gives the protein CASTQTGGSYEQYF.

The count of this clone is one. J is TRBJ2-5 and V is TRBV2, with 7 bases aligning to TRBD1. V shed 3 bases, J shed 4 bases, and the junction held 5 bases outside the gene matches. Germline CDR1 is SNHLY and CDR2 is FYNNEI. This CDR3 is 14 amino acids long. CDR3 sequence: CASSDDRVVETQYF. As DNA, the CDR3 is TGTGCCAGCAGTGACGACAGGGTGGTAGAGACCCAGTACTTC.

The genes are TRBV5-1 and TRBJ2-7, with TRBD1 matching 7 bases. There are 14 residues in the CDR3. Germline V gene sequence: CDR1 SGHRS, CDR2 YFSETQ. Trimming cost V 2 bases and J 2 bases; bases outside gene matches: 4. The DNA for the CDR3 is TGCGCCAGCAGCTTAGGGACAGTAGCCTACGAGCAGTACTTC. Its translation: CASSLGTVAYEQYF. Variable domain in full (rest from reference TRBV5-1 and TRBJ2-7): KAGVTQTPRYLIKTRGQQVTLSCSPISGHRSVSWYQQTPGQGLQFLFEYFSETQRNKGNFPGRFSGRQFSNSRSEMNVSTLELGDSALYLCASSLGTVAYEQYFGPGTRLTVT.

In this sample, this clone turned up a few times. At the DNA level, this CDR3 is encoded by other sequences in the same sample as well. The genes are TRBV11-3 and TRBJ1-1; D not certain. Germline V gives CDR1 SGHNT, CDR2 YENEEA. Trimming stripped 5 bases from V and 2 bases from J, with 9 bases between. The CDR3 consists of 13 residues. The CDR3 region has the DNA TGTGCCAGCAGCCCCCAAGCTAACACTGAAGCTTTCTTT. It translates to CASSPQANTEAFF.

The chain's CDR3 is CARSVGTSSGNTIYF. CDR3 DNA: TGTGCCAGATCCGTAGGGACATCATCTGGAAACACCATATATTTT. The rearrangement joins TRBV7-9 to TRBJ1-3; weak D call: TRBD1 (6 bases). The CDR3 covers 15 residues. From germline, CDR1 is SEHNR and CDR2 FQNEAQ (reference sequence). V was shortened by 9 bases and J by 1 base, with 16 bases between the two germline ends.

This clone was found once. The chain recombines TRBV5-4 with TRBJ2-5, with 10 bases lining up with TRBD2. Matching the DNA end better, TRBJ2-7 makes the J call doubtful. The V gene's germline CDR1 is SGHNT and CDR2 YYREEE (reference sequence). The CDR3 loop spans 16 amino acids. CDR3 amino acids: CASSLLAGADSYEQYF. CDR3 DNA sequence: TGTGCCAGCAGCTTGCTAGCGGGGGCCGACTCCTACGAGCAGTACTTC.

The chain recombines TRBV11-1 with TRBJ2-1; TRBD2 matches 10 bases. Unmatched junction bases numbered 5, after V lost 4 bases and J lost 8 bases. Germline V gene data show CDR1 as SGHAT and CDR2 as FQDESV (reference sequence). The length of the CDR3 is 14 residues. CDR3 loop: CASSSSGGFDEQFF. The CDR3 bases are TGTGCCAGCAGCTCTAGCGGGGGATTCGATGAGCAGTTCTTC.

This chain connects TRBV7-3 to TRBJ1-2, with D perhaps matching TRBD1 (5 bases). The germline V gene has CDR1 SGHTA and CDR2 FQGTGA. The ends were cut back, 5 bases at V and 4 bases at J, with 11 bases in the middle. This CDR3 has 13 residues. CDR3 coding DNA: TGTGCCAGCAGCCAAGGGCAGGGCTATGGCTACACCTTC. Protein sequence: CASSQGQGYGYTF.

This chain links TRBV7-3 with TRBJ2-1; TRBD2 aligns across 11 bases. Trimming took 1 base from V and 2 from J; bases not matched to a gene: 7. Germline values: CDR1 SGHTA, CDR2 FQGTGA. The CDR3 is 18 amino acids. CDR3 region: CASSLKASGGWPYNEQFF. Here the CDR3 DNA reads TGTGCCAGCAGCTTAAAAGCTAGCGGGGGGTGGCCCTACAATGAGCAGTTCTTC.

This chain links TRBV10-3 with TRBJ2-2; 9 nucleotides align to TRBD2. Trimming at V came to 7 bases and at J to 5 bases, leaving 14 bases not matched to a gene. This CDR3 spans 17 amino acids. Per the germline V gene, CDR1 is ENHRY and CDR2 is SYGVKD. For the CDR3, the DNA is TGTGCCATCACTCACACCCTGCGGAGCGGGGGGACCGGGGAGCTGTTTTTT. It is translated as CAITHTLRSGGTGELFF.

This chain connects TRBV5-1 to TRBJ2-7; D not resolved. The CDR3 runs 15 residues. In germline, CDR1 is SGHRS, CDR2 YFSETQ. Deletions cut 0 bases from V and 0 bases from J, with 10 bases between. The CDR3 loop reads CASSLESTSSYEQYF. As DNA, the CDR3 is TGCGCCAGCAGCTTGGAGAGTACTTCCTCCTACGAGCAGTACTTC.